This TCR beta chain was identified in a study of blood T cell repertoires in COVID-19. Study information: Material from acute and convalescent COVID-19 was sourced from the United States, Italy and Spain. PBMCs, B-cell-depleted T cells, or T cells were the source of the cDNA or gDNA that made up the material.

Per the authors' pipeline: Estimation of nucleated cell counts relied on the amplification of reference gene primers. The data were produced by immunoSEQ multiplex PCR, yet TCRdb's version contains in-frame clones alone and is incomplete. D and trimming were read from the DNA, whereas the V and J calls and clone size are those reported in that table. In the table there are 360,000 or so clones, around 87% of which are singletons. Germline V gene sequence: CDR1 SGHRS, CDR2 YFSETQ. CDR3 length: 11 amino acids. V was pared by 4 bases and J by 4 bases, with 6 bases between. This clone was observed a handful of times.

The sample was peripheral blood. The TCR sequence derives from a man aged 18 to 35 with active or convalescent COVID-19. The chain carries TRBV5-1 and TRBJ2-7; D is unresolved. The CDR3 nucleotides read TGCGCCAGCAGCATCGAGTACGAGCAGTACTTC. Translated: CASSIEYEQYF.